This passage covers 5 T cell receptor beta chains from one sample sequenced in a study of T cells in Graves' hyperthyroidism and ophthalmopathy. RNA transcripts gave rise to amplified TCR beta CDR3 regions. Researchers ran a first-round RT-PCR on the TCR CDR3 using the HTBI primer set. Via MiXCR, TCRdb re-called the multiplex PCR reads, giving one row per CDR3 protein. The sample contains 530,000 or so distinct CDR3 sequences, under 20% of which appear only once. The sample taken for sequencing was blood. The receptors here all came from a woman aged 18-29 years with Graves' ophthalmopathy.

This rearrangement joins TRBV19 to TRBJ2-3; 9 bases agree with TRBD1. Germline values: CDR1 LNHDA, CDR2 SQIVND (reference sequence). The CDR3 is 13 amino acids. Trimming took 7 bases from V and 4 from J; bases not matched to a gene: 3. The CDR3 here is CASTRQGADTQYF. The CDR3 DNA reads as TGTGCCAGTACCAGACAGGGGGCAGATACGCAGTATTTT.

This clonotype appeared many times. The DNA of the CDR3 is TGCAGTGCTAGTGGGGGAGGAACTAATGAAAAACTGTTTTTT. Protein product: CSASGGGTNEKLFF. The chain recombines TRBV20-1 with TRBJ1-4; D is perhaps TRBD1 (5 bases). CDR1 DFQATT and CDR2 SNEGSKA come from the germline V gene (reference sequence). V was cut by 3 bases and J by 1 base, with 9 bases left in between. This CDR3 has 14 amino acids.

The CDR3 DNA reads as TGTGCCAGCACCCCGGGCAACTATGGCTACACCTTC. Translated, it gives CASTPGNYGYTF. This sequence joins TRBV7-9 and TRBJ1-2; D gene ambiguous. V was pared by 7 bases and J by 2 bases, with 8 bases between. The germline V gene has CDR1 SEHNR and CDR2 FQNEAQ (reference sequence). The CDR3 runs 12 residues.

This clonotype appeared a single time. One end of the junction is discordant with germline, which a read error may explain. The chain links TRBV20-1 to TRBJ2-7; tentatively, D is TRBD2 (6 bases). There are 14 residues in the CDR3. The germline V gene encodes CDR1 DFQATT and CDR2 SNEGSKA (reference sequence). The CDR3 here is CSAAWAGISYKQYF. The CDR3 coding sequence is TGCAGTGCTGCCTGGGCGGGGATCTCCTACAAGCAGTACTTC.

This clonotype was detected many times. This chain uses TRBV20-1 with TRBJ1-1; 7 nucleotides agree with TRBD1. The CDR3 is 12 amino acids. The germline V gene has CDR1 DFQATT and CDR2 SNEGSKA (reference sequence). In DNA, the CDR3 is TGCAGCGCCAACAGGGGTGGTACTGAAGCTTTCTTT. As protein: CSANRGGTEAFF.